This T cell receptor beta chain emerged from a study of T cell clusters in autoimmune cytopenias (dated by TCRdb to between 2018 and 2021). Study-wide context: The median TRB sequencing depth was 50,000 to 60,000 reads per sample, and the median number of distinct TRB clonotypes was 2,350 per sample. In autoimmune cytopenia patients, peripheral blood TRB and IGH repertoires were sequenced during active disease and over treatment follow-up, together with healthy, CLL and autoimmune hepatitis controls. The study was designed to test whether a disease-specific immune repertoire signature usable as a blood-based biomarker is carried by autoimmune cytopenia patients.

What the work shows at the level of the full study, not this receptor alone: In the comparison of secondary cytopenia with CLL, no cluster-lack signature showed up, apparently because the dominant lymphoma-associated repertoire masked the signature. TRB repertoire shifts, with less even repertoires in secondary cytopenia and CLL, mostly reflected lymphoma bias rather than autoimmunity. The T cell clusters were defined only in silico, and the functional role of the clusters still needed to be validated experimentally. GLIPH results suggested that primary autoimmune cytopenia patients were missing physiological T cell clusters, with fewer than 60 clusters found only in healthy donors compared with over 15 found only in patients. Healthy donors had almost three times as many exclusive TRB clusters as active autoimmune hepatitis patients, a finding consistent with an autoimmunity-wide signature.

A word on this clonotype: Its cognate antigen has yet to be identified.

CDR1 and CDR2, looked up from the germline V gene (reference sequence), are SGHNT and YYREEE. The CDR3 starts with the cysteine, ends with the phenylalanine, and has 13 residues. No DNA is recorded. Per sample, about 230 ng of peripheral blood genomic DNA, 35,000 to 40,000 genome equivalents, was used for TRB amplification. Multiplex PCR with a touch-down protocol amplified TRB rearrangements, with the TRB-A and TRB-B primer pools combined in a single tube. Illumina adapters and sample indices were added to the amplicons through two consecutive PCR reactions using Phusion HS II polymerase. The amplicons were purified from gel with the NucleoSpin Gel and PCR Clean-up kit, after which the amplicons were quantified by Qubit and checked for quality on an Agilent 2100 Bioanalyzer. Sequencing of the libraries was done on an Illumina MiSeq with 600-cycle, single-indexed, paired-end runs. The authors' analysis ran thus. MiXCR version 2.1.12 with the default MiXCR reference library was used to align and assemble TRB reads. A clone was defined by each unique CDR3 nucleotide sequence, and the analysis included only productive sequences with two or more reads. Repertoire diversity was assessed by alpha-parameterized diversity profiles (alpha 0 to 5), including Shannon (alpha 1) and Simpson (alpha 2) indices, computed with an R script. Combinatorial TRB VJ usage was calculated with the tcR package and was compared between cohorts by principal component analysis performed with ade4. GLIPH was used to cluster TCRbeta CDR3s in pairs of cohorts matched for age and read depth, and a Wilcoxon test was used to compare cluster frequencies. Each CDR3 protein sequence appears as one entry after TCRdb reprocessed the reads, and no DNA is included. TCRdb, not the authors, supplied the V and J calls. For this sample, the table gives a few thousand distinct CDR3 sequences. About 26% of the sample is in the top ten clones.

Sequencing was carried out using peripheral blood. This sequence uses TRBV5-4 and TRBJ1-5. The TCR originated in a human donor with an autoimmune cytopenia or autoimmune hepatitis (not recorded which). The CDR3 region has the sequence CASSLGRNQPQHF.